The rows below give T cell receptor beta chains drawn from one sample of a study of regulatory T cells in long-lasting Graves disease. TCRdb analysed the multiplex PCR reads with MiXCR anew, one entry per CDR3 protein. Of 200,000 to 250,000 distinct CDR3 sequences in the sample, approximately 20% are singletons; the top ten hold roughly a fifth. This material consisted of peripheral blood mononuclear cells (PBMCs), taken at new diagnosis, from a patient treated with antithyroid drugs. Receptor source: a female donor with Graves disease. Each CDR3 is given without its conserved first and last residue. Size is omitted from some rows. Given values are once, few, many or a class for expanded clones.

j_gene: TRBJ2-3
abundance: few
v_gene: TRBV5-1
CDR3aa: ASSPGGVTDTQY

j_gene: TRBJ2-5
abundance: few
v_gene: TRBV15
CDR3aa: ATSRDRRPYQETQY

j_gene: TRBJ1-4
abundance: many
v_gene: TRBV7-2
CDR3aa: ASSLGAGGEKLF

j_gene: TRBJ2-4
abundance: many
v_gene: TRBV5-5
CDR3aa: ASSFGGLAGGWGKNIQY

j_gene: TRBJ1-4
abundance: many
v_gene: TRBV10-3
CDR3aa: AISGTGALEKLF

j_gene: TRBJ2-3
abundance: many
v_gene: TRBV4-3
CDR3aa: ASSQDPRLGTDTQY

j_gene: TRBJ2-1
abundance: few
v_gene: TRBV7-8
CDR3aa: ASSGRTSGVTWRSYNEQF

j_gene: TRBJ2-4
abundance: few
v_gene: TRBV4-1
CDR3aa: ASSQVGRELAKNIQY

j_gene: TRBJ1-1
abundance: many
v_gene: TRBV28
CDR3aa: ASSRGGIGSEAF

j_gene: TRBJ1-6
abundance: many
v_gene: TRBV19
CDR3aa: ASSGNSPLH

j_gene: TRBJ1-1
abundance: NA
v_gene: TRBV20-1
CDR3aa: SAPRQGHTEAF

j_gene: TRBJ2-1
abundance: many
v_gene: TRBV19
CDR3aa: ASSQRTSGSRYEQF

j_gene: TRBJ1-2
abundance: few
v_gene: TRBV19
CDR3aa: ASSILGRQIYGYT

j_gene: TRBJ1-5
abundance: NA
v_gene: TRBV5-5
CDR3aa: ASSRRQGIHQPQH

j_gene: TRBJ2-3
abundance: many
v_gene: TRBV2
CDR3aa: ASIRTSGNGADTQY

j_gene: TRBJ1-6
abundance: few
v_gene: TRBV29-1
CDR3aa: SVEDGGQGAGPLH

j_gene: TRBJ2-3
abundance: many
v_gene: TRBV3-1
CDR3aa: ASSQDSVDTQY

j_gene: TRBJ2-1
abundance: many
v_gene: TRBV5-1
CDR3aa: ASSLFGRGDNEQF

j_gene: TRBJ2-7
abundance: NA
v_gene: TRBV7-2
CDR3aa: ASSRSPTTPYEQY

j_gene: TRBJ2-7
abundance: many
v_gene: TRBV3-1
CDR3aa: ASSQVFGTGLYEQY

j_gene: TRBJ2-7
abundance: few
v_gene: TRBV6-1
CDR3aa: ASSDRLAGSYEQY

j_gene: TRBJ2-1
abundance: many
v_gene: TRBV7-8
CDR3aa: ASSLAESSYNEQF

j_gene: TRBJ2-5
abundance: many
v_gene: TRBV11-3
CDR3aa: ASSLVISAFSGRSTTGTQY

j_gene: TRBJ2-6
abundance: many
v_gene: TRBV27
CDR3aa: ASSLGPTDKAGANVLT

j_gene: TRBJ1-2
abundance: NA
v_gene: TRBV19
CDR3aa: ASSEISGRTNYGYT

j_gene: TRBJ2-3
abundance: many
v_gene: TRBV29-1
CDR3aa: SVTQASGRSDTQY

j_gene: TRBJ2-1
abundance: NA
v_gene: TRBV20-1
CDR3aa: SGLYGTGFNEQF

j_gene: TRBJ1-2
abundance: many
v_gene: TRBV12-3/TRBV12-4
CDR3aa: ASSYRDRGIYGYT

j_gene: TRBJ1-6
abundance: many
v_gene: TRBV5-1
CDR3aa: ASSLSWTGDDNSPLH

j_gene: TRBJ2-2
abundance: many
v_gene: TRBV9
CDR3aa: ASSVARNTGELF

j_gene: TRBJ1-1
abundance: NA
v_gene: TRBV11-1
CDR3aa: ASSPMLTGANSEAF

j_gene: TRBJ2-7
abundance: many
v_gene: TRBV10-3
CDR3aa: AIRQGASYEQY

j_gene: TRBJ2-3
abundance: few
v_gene: TRBV6-9
CDR3aa: ASSYRATAFGSGTQY

j_gene: NA
abundance: many
v_gene: TRBV27
CDR3aa: ASSLSIGETQY

j_gene: TRBJ2-1
abundance: many
v_gene: TRBV20-1
CDR3aa: SAVLAGGVEQF

j_gene: TRBJ1-1
abundance: few
v_gene: TRBV3-1
CDR3aa: GSSLRISSTDTQS

j_gene: TRBJ2-7
abundance: many
v_gene: TRBV20-1
CDR3aa: SAAVGDYEQY

j_gene: TRBJ2-3
abundance: many
v_gene: TRBV20-1
CDR3aa: SACSGRETDTQY

j_gene: TRBJ1-1
abundance: NA
v_gene: TRBV9
CDR3aa: ASSVGGGADPMNTEAF

j_gene: TRBJ2-1
abundance: many
v_gene: TRBV3-1
CDR3aa: ASSPDPRTSGRVYNEQF

j_gene: TRBJ1-4
abundance: many
v_gene: TRBV5-1
CDR3aa: ASSADGRKLF

j_gene: TRBJ2-7
abundance: NA
v_gene: TRBV7-3
CDR3aa: ASSSPGFYEQY

j_gene: TRBJ1-1
abundance: many
v_gene: TRBV20-1
CDR3aa: SARDGTWNTEAF

j_gene: TRBJ1-1
abundance: many
v_gene: TRBV6-1
CDR3aa: ASSVQGFTEAF

j_gene: TRBJ1-1
abundance: many
v_gene: TRBV3-1
CDR3aa: ASSHQGATEAF

j_gene: TRBJ2-1
abundance: once
v_gene: TRBV10-3
CDR3aa: AIRTQGNEQF

j_gene: TRBJ2-5
abundance: NA
v_gene: TRBV13
CDR3aa: ASSLRSAGWETQY

j_gene: TRBJ2-5
abundance: many
v_gene: TRBV3-1
CDR3aa: ASGAWESETQY

j_gene: TRBJ2-6
abundance: few
v_gene: TRBV12-3/TRBV12-4
CDR3aa: ASSLVGGRSGANVLT

j_gene: TRBJ2-7
abundance: many
v_gene: TRBV3-1
CDR3aa: ASSPTSGSNYEQY

j_gene: TRBJ2-7
abundance: many
v_gene: TRBV7-2
CDR3aa: ASSLLQGGEQY